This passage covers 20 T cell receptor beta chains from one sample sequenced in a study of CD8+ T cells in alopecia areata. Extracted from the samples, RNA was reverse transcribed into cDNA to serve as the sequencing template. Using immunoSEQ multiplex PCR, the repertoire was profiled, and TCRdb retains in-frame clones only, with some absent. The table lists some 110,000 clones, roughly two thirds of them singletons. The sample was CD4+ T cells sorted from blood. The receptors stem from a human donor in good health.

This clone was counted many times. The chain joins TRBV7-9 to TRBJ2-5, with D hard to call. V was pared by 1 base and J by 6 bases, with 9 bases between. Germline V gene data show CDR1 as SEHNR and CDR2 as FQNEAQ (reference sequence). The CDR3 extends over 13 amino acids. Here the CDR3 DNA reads TGTGCCAGCAGCTTAGGCCTGGGAAAGACCCAGTACTTC. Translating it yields CASSLGLGKTQYF.

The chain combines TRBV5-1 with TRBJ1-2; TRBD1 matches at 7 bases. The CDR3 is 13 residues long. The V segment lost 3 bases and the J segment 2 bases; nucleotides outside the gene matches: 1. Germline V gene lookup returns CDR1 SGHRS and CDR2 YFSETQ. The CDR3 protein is CASSSGQNYGYTF. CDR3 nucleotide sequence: TGCGCCAGCAGCTCGGGACAGAACTATGGCTACACCTTC.

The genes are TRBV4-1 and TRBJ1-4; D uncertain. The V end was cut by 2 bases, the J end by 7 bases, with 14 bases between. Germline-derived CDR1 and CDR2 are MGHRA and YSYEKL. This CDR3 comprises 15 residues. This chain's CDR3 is CASSQRIPDPEKLFF. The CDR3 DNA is TGCGCCAGCAGCCAAAGAATCCCGGACCCTGAAAAACTGTTTTTT.

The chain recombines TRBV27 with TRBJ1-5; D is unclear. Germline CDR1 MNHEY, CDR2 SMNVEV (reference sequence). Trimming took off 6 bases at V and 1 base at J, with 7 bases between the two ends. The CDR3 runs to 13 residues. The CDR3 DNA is TGTGCCAGCAGGGCGACGAGCAATCAGCCCCAGCATTTT. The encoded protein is CASRATSNQPQHF.

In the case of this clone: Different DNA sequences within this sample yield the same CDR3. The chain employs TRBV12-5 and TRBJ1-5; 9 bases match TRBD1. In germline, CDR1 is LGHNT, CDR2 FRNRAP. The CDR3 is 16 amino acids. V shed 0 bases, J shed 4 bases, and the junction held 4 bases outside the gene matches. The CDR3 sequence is CASGLVLDRGNQPQHF. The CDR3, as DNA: TGTGCTAGTGGTTTGGTCCTGGACAGGGGTAATCAGCCCCAGCATTTT.

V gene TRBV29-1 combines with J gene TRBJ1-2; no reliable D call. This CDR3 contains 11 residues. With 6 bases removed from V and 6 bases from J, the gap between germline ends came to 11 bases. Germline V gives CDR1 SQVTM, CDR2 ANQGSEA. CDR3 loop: CSVVRSDGYTF. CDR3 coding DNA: TGCAGCGTCGTGAGGTCGGATGGCTACACCTTC. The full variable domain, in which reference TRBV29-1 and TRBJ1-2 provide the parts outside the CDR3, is SAVISQKPSRDICQRGTSLTIQCQVDSQVTMMFWYRQQPGQSLTLIATANQGSEATYESGFVIDKFPISRPNLTFSTLTVSNMSPEDSSIYLCSVVRSDGYTFGSGTRLTVV.

The CDR3 here is CASRSTNLNSYTF. CDR3 bases: TGTGCCAGCAGATCGACCAACCTTAATAGCTACACCTTC. The chain carries TRBV6-5 and TRBJ1-2; D unresolved. CDR3 length: 13 residues. Deletions cut 6 bases from V and 9 bases from J, with 17 bases between. Germline V CDR1 and CDR2: MNHEY, SVGAGI.

DNA for the CDR3: TGCAGCGTTGGACAGGGTCGAGTCTACACCTTC. Translated: CSVGQGRVYTF. The gene calls are TRBV29-1 and TRBJ1-2; TRBD1 agrees at 7 bases. The V gene end was trimmed by 4 bases and the J gene end by 10 bases; junction bases not matched to a gene: 6. The CDR3 has 11 amino acids. The germline V gene has CDR1 SQVTM and CDR2 ANQGSEA.

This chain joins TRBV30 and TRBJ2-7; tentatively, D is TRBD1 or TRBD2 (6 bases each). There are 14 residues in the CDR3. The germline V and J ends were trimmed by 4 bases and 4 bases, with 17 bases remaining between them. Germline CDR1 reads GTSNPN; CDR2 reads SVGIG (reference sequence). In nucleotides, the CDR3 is TGTGCCTGGAATTCACCGGGGGCAGGGTACGAGCAGTACTTC. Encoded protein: CAWNSPGAGYEQYF.

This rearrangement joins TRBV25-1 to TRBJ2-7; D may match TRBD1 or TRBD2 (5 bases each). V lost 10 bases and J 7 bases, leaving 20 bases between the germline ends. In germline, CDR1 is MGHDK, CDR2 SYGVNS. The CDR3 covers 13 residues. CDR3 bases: TGTGCCACCACGACTACCTCGGGGCGTGAGCAGTACTTC. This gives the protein CATTTTSGREQYF.

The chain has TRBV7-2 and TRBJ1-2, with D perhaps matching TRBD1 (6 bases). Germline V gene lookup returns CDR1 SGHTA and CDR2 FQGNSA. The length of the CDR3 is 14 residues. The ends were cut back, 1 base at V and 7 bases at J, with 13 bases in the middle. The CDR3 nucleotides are TGTGCCAGCAGCTTAGAAGGACAGTTTCGTGGCTACACCTTC. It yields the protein CASSLEGQFRGYTF. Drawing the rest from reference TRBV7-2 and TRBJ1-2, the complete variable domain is GAGVSQSPSNKVTEKGKDVELRCDPISGHTALYWYRQSLGQGLEFLIYFQGNSAPDKSGLPSDRFSAERTGGSVSTLTIQRTQQEDSAVYLCASSLEGQFRGYTFGSGTRLTVV.

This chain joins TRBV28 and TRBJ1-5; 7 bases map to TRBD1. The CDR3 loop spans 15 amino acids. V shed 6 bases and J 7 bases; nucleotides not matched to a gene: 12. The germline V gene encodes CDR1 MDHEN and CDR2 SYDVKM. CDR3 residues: CASRRDRAGWQPQHF. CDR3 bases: TGTGCCAGCAGACGCGACAGGGCCGGATGGCAGCCCCAGCATTTT.

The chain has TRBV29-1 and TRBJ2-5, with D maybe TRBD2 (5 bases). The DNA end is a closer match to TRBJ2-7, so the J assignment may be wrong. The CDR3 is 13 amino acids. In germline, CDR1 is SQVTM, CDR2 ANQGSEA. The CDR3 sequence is CSVGRRSIYEQYF. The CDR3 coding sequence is TGCAGCGTCGGACGGAGGTCCATCTACGAGCAGTACTTC.

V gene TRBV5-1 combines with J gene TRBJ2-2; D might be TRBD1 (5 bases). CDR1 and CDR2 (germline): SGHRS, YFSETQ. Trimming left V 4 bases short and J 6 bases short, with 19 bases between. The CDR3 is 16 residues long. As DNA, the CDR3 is TGCGCCAGCAGCGCAGGACATCAAATCAAGGCCGGGGAGCTGTTTTTT. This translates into CASSAGHQIKAGELFF.

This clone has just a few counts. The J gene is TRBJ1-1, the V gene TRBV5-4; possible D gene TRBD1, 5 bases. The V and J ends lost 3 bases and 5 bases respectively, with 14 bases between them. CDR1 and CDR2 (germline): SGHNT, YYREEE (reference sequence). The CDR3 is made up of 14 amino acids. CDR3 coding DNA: TGTGCCAGCAGCTCCCTTCAGGGTAGGACTGAAGCTTTCTTT. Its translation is CASSSLQGRTEAFF.

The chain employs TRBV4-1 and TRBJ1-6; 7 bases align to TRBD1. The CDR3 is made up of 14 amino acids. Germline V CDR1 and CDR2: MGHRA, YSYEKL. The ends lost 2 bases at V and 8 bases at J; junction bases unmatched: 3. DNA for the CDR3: TGCGCCAGCAGCCAAAGGGACAGAGATTCACCCCTCCACTTT. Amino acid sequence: CASSQRDRDSPLHF.

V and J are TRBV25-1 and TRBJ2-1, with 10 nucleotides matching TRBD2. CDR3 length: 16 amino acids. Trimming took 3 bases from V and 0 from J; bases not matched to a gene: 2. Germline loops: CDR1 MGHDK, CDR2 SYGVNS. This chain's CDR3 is CASSDTSGVSYNEQFF. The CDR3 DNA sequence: TGTGCCAGCAGTGATACTAGCGGGGTCTCCTACAATGAGCAGTTCTTC.

CDR3 sequence (DNA): TGTGCCAGCAGTCCCGGACAGGGGGGATTTTCACCCCTCCACTTT. This translates into CASSPGQGGFSPLHF. The chain combines TRBV2 with TRBJ1-6; the match to TRBD1 covers 10 bases. This CDR3 is built from 15 residues. Per the germline V gene, CDR1 is SNHLY and CDR2 is FYNNEI. With 5 bases clipped from V and 9 bases from J, the junction kept 7 bases outside the gene matches. The variable domain in full, completed from reference TRBV2 and TRBJ1-6, reads EPEVTQTPSHQVTQMGQEVILRCVPISNHLYFYWYRQILGQKVEFLVSFYNNEISEKSEIFDDQFSVERPDGSNFTLKIRSTKLEDSAMYFCASSPGQGGFSPLHFGNGTRLTVT.

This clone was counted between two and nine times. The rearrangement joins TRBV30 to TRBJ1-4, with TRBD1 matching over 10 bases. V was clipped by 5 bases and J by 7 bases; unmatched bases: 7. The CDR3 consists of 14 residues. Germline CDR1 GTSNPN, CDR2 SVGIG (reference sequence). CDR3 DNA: TGTGCCTGGGACAGGGGGCCCATAGGTGAAAAACTGTTTTTT. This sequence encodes CAWDRGPIGEKLFF. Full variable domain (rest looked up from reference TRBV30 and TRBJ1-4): SQTIHQWPATLVQPVGSPLSLECTVEGTSNPNLYWYRQAAGRGLQLLFYSVGIGQISSEVPQNLSASRPQDRQFILSSKKLLLSDSGFYLCAWDRGPIGEKLFFGSGTQLSVL.

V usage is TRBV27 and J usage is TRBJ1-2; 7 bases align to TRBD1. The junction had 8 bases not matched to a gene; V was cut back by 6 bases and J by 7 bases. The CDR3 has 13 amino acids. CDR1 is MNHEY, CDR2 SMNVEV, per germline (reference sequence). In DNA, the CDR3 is TGTGCCAGCAGAAAAACAGGGGATGCTGGCTACACCTTC. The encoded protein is CASRKTGDAGYTF.